The 15 T cell receptor beta chains listed next were all sequenced from one sample in a study of graft-versus-host responses after intestinal transplantation. No antigen is known for these receptors. TCRdb keeps only in-frame clones here, not all; method: immunoSEQ multiplex PCR. The sample has some 87,000 clones; 80% to 95% are singletons. Sample: unstimulated CD4+ T cells sorted from spleen or lymph node cells, taken before intestinal transplant. The receptors derive from a human donor who received an intestinal transplant.

The genes are TRBV6-6 and TRBJ1-1; TRBD1 might be the D (5 bases). This CDR3 is built from 16 residues. Per the germline V gene, CDR1 is MNHNY and CDR2 is SVGAGI (reference sequence). Trimming shortened V by 2 bases and J by 0 bases, and 13 bases separated the two germline ends. The CDR3: CASSYGGSRVNTEAFF. CDR3 nucleotides: TGTGCCAGCAGTTACGGGGGGTCTCGGGTGAACACTGAAGCTTTCTTT.

The CDR3 DNA reads as TGTGCCAGCAGTTTTCAACAGGGGAAGAATGAGCAGTTCTTC. It translates to CASSFQQGKNEQFF. The V and J genes are TRBV27 and TRBJ2-1; 7 bases line up with TRBD1. Germline CDR1 is MNHEY and CDR2 is SMNVEV (reference sequence). The V segment lost 3 bases and the J segment 7 bases; nucleotides outside the gene matches: 6. The CDR3 consists of 14 residues.

V and J are TRBV5-3 and TRBJ1-1, with D possibly TRBD1 on 6 matching bases. TRBV5-3 is known as an ORF, though its function is uncertain. The ends were cut back, 5 bases at V and 10 bases at J, with 21 bases in the middle. This CDR3 is 14 amino acids long. CDR3 nucleotide sequence: TGTGCCAGAAGGATATGGGACACCCAGAAAGGAGCTTTCTTT. Its protein product is CARRIWDTQKGAFF.

J is TRBJ1-6 and V is TRBV6-1; D ambiguous. CDR3 length: 16 amino acids. Trimming took off 4 bases at V and 0 bases at J, with 10 bases between the two ends. Germline CDR1 is MNHNS and CDR2 is SASEGT. DNA of the CDR3: TGTGCCAGCAGTGCCTTAATTAGCTCCTATAATTCACCCCTCCACTTT. This codes for CASSALISSYNSPLHF.

The chain couples TRBV6-6 to TRBJ2-1; D is perhaps TRBD1 (5 bases). Germline CDR1 is MNHNY and CDR2 is SVGAGI (reference sequence). Trimming took 6 bases from V and 5 from J, leaving 5 bases between them. The CDR3 loop spans 11 amino acids. Written as DNA, the CDR3 is TGTGCCAGCAGACAGGACAATGAGCAGTTCTTC. Translating it yields CASRQDNEQFF.

This clone was observed a handful of times. The rearrangement uses TRBV21-1 and TRBJ1-1; no check of the table's D call, TRBD1, against the DNA was made. TRBV21-1 is a listed pseudogene. This CDR3 region has 16 residues. The chain's CDR3 is CASSKEGRGANTEAFF. The CDR3 nucleotides read TGTGCCAGCAGCAAAGAGGGCAGGGGGGCGAACACTGAAGCTTTCTTT.

CDR3 protein: CASSFSPSSGSGTEAFF. CDR3 DNA sequence: TGCGCCAGCAGCTTCTCCCCTTCTTCAGGATCCGGCACTGAAGCTTTCTTT. The chain links TRBV5-1 to TRBJ1-1, with no clear D. V lost 2 bases, J lost 4 bases, and 21 bases lay in between. The CDR3 runs to 17 residues. The germline CDR1 and CDR2 sequences are SGHRS and YFSETQ.

V and J are TRBV27 and TRBJ2-3; 7 bases map to TRBD2. From germline, CDR1 is MNHEY and CDR2 SMNVEV (reference sequence). The CDR3 runs 15 residues. Losses at the gene ends were 2 bases for V and 2 bases for J; bases not matched to a gene: 4. CDR3 sequence: CASSLAGAVTDTQYF. The CDR3 coding sequence is TGTGCCAGCAGTTTAGCGGGAGCGGTCACAGATACGCAGTATTTT.

The chain is built from TRBV5-5 and TRBJ2-6, with D unresolved. CDR1 SGHKS and CDR2 YYEKEE come from the germline V gene (reference sequence). This CDR3 is built from 16 residues. The V and J ends lost 4 bases and 0 bases respectively, with 11 bases between them. CDR3 residues: CASSLVQASGANVLTF. The CDR3 DNA reads TGTGCCAGCAGCCTGGTCCAGGCCTCTGGGGCCAACGTCCTGACTTTC.

CDR3 protein: CASSDTGLETQYF. The CDR3 DNA reads as TGCGCCAGCAGCGACACAGGGCTGGAGACCCAGTACTTC. The J gene is TRBJ2-5, the V gene TRBV5-1, with D possibly being TRBD1 (6 bases). This CDR3 spans 13 amino acids. The germline V and J ends were trimmed by 4 bases and 5 bases, with 12 bases remaining between them. Germline lookup yields CDR1 SGHRS and CDR2 YFSETQ.

This CDR3 is CASSQAPILAARADTQYF. CDR3 coding DNA: TGCGCCAGCAGCCAGGCCCCTATACTAGCGGCAAGGGCAGATACGCAGTATTTT. The rearrangement uses TRBV5-1 and TRBJ2-3; the match to TRBD2 covers 8 bases. J gave up 4 bases and V 4 bases, and 17 bases lay outside the gene matches. This CDR3 has 18 amino acids. Germline loops: CDR1 SGHRS, CDR2 YFSETQ.

The gene calls are TRBV2 and TRBJ2-3; 11 bases are a match to TRBD2. The germline V gene encodes CDR1 SNHLY and CDR2 FYNNEI. Germline trimming cut 7 bases from V and 5 bases from J; bases unmatched to any gene: 5. CDR3 length: 14 amino acids. In nucleotides, the CDR3 is TGTGCCAGCATAGCGGGAGGGCCGGTAGATACGCAGTATTTT. Amino acids: CASIAGGPVDTQYF.

The chain combines TRBV5-1 with TRBJ1-2; 8 nucleotides align to TRBD1. Germline CDR1 is SGHRS and CDR2 is YFSETQ. The V segment lost 4 bases and the J segment 2 bases; nucleotides outside the gene matches: 7. This CDR3 contains 15 residues. The CDR3 region has the DNA TGCGCCAGCAGCCCGGGACAGGAAGCGAACTATGGCTACACCTTC. It specifies CASSPGQEANYGYTF.

This clone came up a few times. The chain is built from TRBV5-6 and TRBJ2-1; 15 bases agree with TRBD2. The ends lost 4 bases at V and 0 bases at J; junction bases unmatched: 8. CDR3 size: 19 residues. The V gene's germline CDR1 is SGHDT and CDR2 YYEEEE. The CDR3 protein is CASSVPGLAGGRSYNEQFF. In DNA form, the CDR3 reads TGTGCCAGCAGCGTCCCGGGACTAGCGGGAGGCCGCTCCTACAATGAGCAGTTCTTC. Full variable domain (remainder filled in from reference TRBV5-6 and TRBJ2-1): DAGVTQSPTHLIKTRGQQVTLRCSPKSGHDTVSWYQQALGQGPQFIFQYYEEEERQRGNFPDRFSGHQFPNYSSELNVNALLLGDSALYLCASSVPGLAGGRSYNEQFFGPGTRLTVL.

This chain uses TRBV6-1 with TRBJ1-4, with 10 bases that match TRBD1. This CDR3 is built from 15 residues. With 4 bases clipped from V and 3 bases from J, the junction kept 2 bases outside the gene matches. The germline gives CDR1 MNHNS, CDR2 SASEGT. The CDR3 spells CASSGQGAANEKLFF. CDR3 nucleotide sequence: TGTGCCAGCAGTGGACAGGGGGCTGCTAATGAAAAACTGTTTTTT.